This T cell receptor (beta chain) was recovered during a study of cytomegalovirus exposure and HLA in healthy donors. Comments on this clone: Its antigen is undetermined.

Whole-study findings and limits: The study recorded over 150 TCR beta chains that were cytomegalovirus-associated.

60 Vbeta and 13 Jbeta primers were used in PCR. Sequencing was performed with immunoSEQ multiplex PCR; in TCRdb, only in-frame clones are kept and a portion is missing. The table records approximately 88,000 clones, under 80% of them present only once. The receptor was derived from a man aged 18 to 35 in good health and CMV-seropositive. Input material: PBMCs.

The CDR3 loop is CASSQGRNTEAFF. DNA of the CDR3: TGTGCCAGCAGCCAGGGGAGAAACACTGAAGCTTTCTTT. This chain connects TRBV14 to TRBJ1-1; D is undetermined. Germline lookup yields CDR1 SGHDN and CDR2 FVKESK. This CDR3 spans 13 amino acids. V lost 3 bases and J 2 bases, leaving 7 bases between the germline ends. Complete variable domain (other parts from reference TRBV14 and TRBJ1-1): EAGVTQFPSHSVIEKGQTVTLRCDPISGHDNLYWYRRVMGKEIKFLLHFVKESKQDESGMPNNRFLAERTGGTYSTLKVQPAELEDSGVYFCASSQGRNTEAFFGQGTRLTVV.